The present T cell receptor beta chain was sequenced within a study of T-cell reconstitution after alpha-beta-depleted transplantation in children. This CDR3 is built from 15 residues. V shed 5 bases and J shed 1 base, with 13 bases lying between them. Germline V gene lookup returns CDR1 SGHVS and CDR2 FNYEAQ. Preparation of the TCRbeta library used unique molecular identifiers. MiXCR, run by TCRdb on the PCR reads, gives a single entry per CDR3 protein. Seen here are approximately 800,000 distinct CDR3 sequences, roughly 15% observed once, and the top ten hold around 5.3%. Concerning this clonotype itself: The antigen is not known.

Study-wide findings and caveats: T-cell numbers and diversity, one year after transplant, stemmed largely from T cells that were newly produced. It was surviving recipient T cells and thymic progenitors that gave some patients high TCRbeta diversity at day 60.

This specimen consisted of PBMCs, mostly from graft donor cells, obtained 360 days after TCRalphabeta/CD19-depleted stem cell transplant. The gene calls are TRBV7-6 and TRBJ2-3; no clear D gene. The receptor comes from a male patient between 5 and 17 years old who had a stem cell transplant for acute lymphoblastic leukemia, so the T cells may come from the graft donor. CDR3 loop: CASSPGYIGTDTQYF. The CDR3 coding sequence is TGTGCCAGCAGCCCGGGCTATATCGGCACAGATACGCAGTATTTT. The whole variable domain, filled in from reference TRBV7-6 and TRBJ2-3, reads GAGVSQSPRYKVTKRGQDVALRCDPISGHVSLYWYRQALGQGPEFLTYFNYEAQQDKSGLPNDRFSAERPEGSISTLTIQRTEQRDSAMYRCASSPGYIGTDTQYFGPGTRLTVL.